This T cell receptor (beta chain) is from a study of post-analysis software for immune sequencing data. General observations from the study: Elevated frequency relative to controls characterized four to six TRBV segments in patients, TRBV5-6, TRBV5-1 and TRBV20-1 among them.

There are 12 residues in the CDR3. The germline V gene encodes CDR1 SEHNR and CDR2 FQNEAQ (reference sequence). The V end was cut by 2 bases, the J end by 8 bases, with 7 bases between. As concerns this clonotype: What it recognizes is unknown.

The authors incorporated unique molecular identifiers into the TCR beta cDNA libraries. Each CDR3 protein gets one entry after TCRdb re-called the PCR reads with MiXCR. The sample records about 770,000 distinct CDR3 sequences, roughly 46% being singletons. The sequencing sample was made of blood. The TCR sequence derives from a girl aged 5-17 years with multiple sclerosis. The chain employs TRBV7-9 and TRBJ2-4; no clear D gene. The chain's CDR3 is CASSLPLDIQYF. The CDR3 DNA reads TGTGCCAGCAGCTTACCGCTCGACATTCAGTACTTC.